This T cell receptor (beta chain) was identified during a study of T cells in localized non-small cell lung cancer. Overall study findings and caveats: For the top 100 tumor clones, a median about 50 also appeared in adjacent lung. Uninvolved nearby lung showed the greatest T cell clonality, exceeding that found in tumor.

This clone was recorded many times. The antigen remains unidentified. Germline V gene data show CDR1 as SGHNT and CDR2 as YENEEA. This CDR3 has 16 amino acids. Trimming removed 5 bases at V and 4 bases at J, with 20 bases between. TCRdb keeps only in-frame clones here, not all; method: immunoSEQ multiplex PCR. The sample gives some 7,000 clones, about 21% of which show up once; 3% to 4.5% is in the top ten. The gene calls are TRBV11-3 and TRBJ1-2; D gene ambiguous. The sample was lung tumor tissue, taken before any cancer treatment. The sequence came from a man between 40 and 70 years old with stage III squamous cell lung carcinoma. The CDR3, as DNA: TGTGCCAGCAGCCATCCGGGGTCCAAGGGCCTCTATGGCTACACCTTC. Residues: CASSHPGSKGLYGYTF.